What follows are 24 T cell receptor beta chains derived from one specimen sequenced in a study of Tregs in tolerant kidney transplant recipients. Mixed chimerism was transient after nonmyeloablative marrow transplants from related graft donors. Assay used: immunoSEQ multiplex PCR; TCRdb lists only in-frame clones, some missing. The data hold 50,000 or so clones, with 89% observed a single time. Sequenced here: CD8+ T cells from blood (PBMCs), sampled 12 months after the transplant. The source of these receptors is a human patient who received a combined kidney and bone marrow transplant. The T cells may come from the graft donor.

The rearrangement uses TRBV4-2 and TRBJ2-4, with 10 bases lining up with TRBD2. After removal of 5 bases from V and 9 bases from J, the junction contained 10 bases not matched to a gene. The germline V gene has CDR1 LGHNA and CDR2 YNFKEQ. The length of the CDR3 is 15 residues. The CDR3 sequence: CASSSTSGESVIQYF. The CDR3 nucleotides read TGTGCCAGCAGCTCAACTAGCGGGGAATCGGTCATTCAGTACTTC.

This chain connects TRBV19 to TRBJ2-3; TRBD1 might be the D (5 bases). The V gene's germline CDR1 is LNHDA and CDR2 SQIVND (reference sequence). The V and J ends lost 5 bases and 3 bases respectively, with 9 bases between them. This CDR3 comprises 13 residues. Here the CDR3 DNA reads TGTGCCAGTAGTCCTCGACAGACAGATACGCAGTATTTT. Protein sequence: CASSPRQTDTQYF.

The rearrangement joins TRBV29-1 to TRBJ1-2; 7 bases align to TRBD1. V trimming: 3 bases; J trimming: 8 bases; junction bases outside the gene matches: 6. Germline CDR1 reads SQVTM; CDR2 reads ANQGSEA. The CDR3 contains 12 residues. The CDR3 coding sequence is TGCAGCGTTGACAGGGGGATCTTCGGCTACACCTTC. Protein sequence: CSVDRGIFGYTF.

V and J are TRBV15 and TRBJ2-1; D remains unclear. Trimming removed 5 bases at V and 4 bases at J, with 15 bases between. The CDR3 loop spans 15 amino acids. CDR1 LNHNV and CDR2 YYDKDF come from the germline V gene (reference sequence). The DNA of the CDR3 is TGTGCCACCAGCGGCCACCCGGCGAGGTACAATGAGCAGTTCTTC. Its protein is CATSGHPARYNEQFF.

The rearrangement joins TRBV12-5 to TRBJ2-3; possibly TRBD2 for D (6 bases). CDR1 is LGHNT and CDR2 is FRNRAP in the germline V gene. CDR3 size: 19 residues. Trimming removed 7 bases at V and 0 bases at J, with 26 bases between. The DNA for the CDR3 is TGTGCTAGTGCGCGGGAAAGAACACGCGAAGATAATAGCACAGATACGCAGTATTTT. It encodes CASARERTREDNSTDTQYF. The full variable domain, rest sourced from reference TRBV12-5 and TRBJ2-3, is DARVTQTPRHKVTEMGQEVTMRCQPILGHNTVFWYRQTMMQGLELLAYFRNRAPLDDSGMPKDRFSAEMPDATLATLKIQPSEPRDSAVYFCASARERTREDNSTDTQYFGPGTRLTVL.

The chain links TRBV4-3 to TRBJ2-2; the match to TRBD2 covers 11 bases. Per the germline V gene, CDR1 is LGHNA and CDR2 is YSLEER. Trimming cost V 0 bases and J 4 bases; bases outside gene matches: 4. This CDR3 has 17 residues. The chain's CDR3 is CASSQDRLAGSTGELFF. Written as DNA, the CDR3 is TGCGCCAGCAGCCAAGACAGACTAGCGGGATCCACCGGGGAGCTGTTTTTT.

This clone was counted only a few times. Here the CDR3 reads CASSLAIEAGELFF. The CDR3 bases are TGTGCCAGCAGCTTAGCAATTGAGGCCGGGGAGCTGTTTTTT. The chain links TRBV5-5 to TRBJ2-2; D gene ambiguous. V lost 2 bases and J lost 6, with 11 bases in between. The CDR3 length is 14 residues. Germline CDR1 and CDR2: SGHKS and YYEKEE (reference sequence).

V usage is TRBV5-1 and J usage is TRBJ2-2, with D maybe TRBD2 (5 bases). The CDR3 length is 15 residues. Germline CDR1 SGHRS, CDR2 YFSETQ. V lost 2 bases, J lost 1 base, and 9 bases lay in between. The DNA for the CDR3 is TGCGCCAGCAGCTTCGAAGGGAGGAACACCGGGGAGCTGTTTTTT. It codes for CASSFEGRNTGELFF.

The rearrangement uses TRBV7-8 and TRBJ1-2; maybe TRBD1 (5 bases). The length of the CDR3 is 14 residues. Trimming cost V 5 bases and J 8 bases, with 18 bases left between them. The germline V gene encodes CDR1 SGHVS and CDR2 FQNEAQ. DNA for the CDR3: TGTGCCAGCAGCCCCGTGGGGCCTGACGGAGGCTACACCTTC. It yields the protein CASSPVGPDGGYTF.

The chain is built from TRBV9 and TRBJ2-3, with 9 nucleotides matching TRBD2. Germline V gene sequence: CDR1 SGDLS, CDR2 YYNGEE. This CDR3 is 17 amino acids long. After removal of 0 bases from V and 3 bases from J, the junction contained 8 bases not matched to a gene. CDR3 sequence reads: CASSVDDAGGMTDTQYF. The CDR3 region has the DNA TGTGCCAGCAGCGTAGACGATGCGGGAGGGATGACAGATACGCAGTATTTT.

The chain has TRBV11-2 and TRBJ2-7; 12 bases align to TRBD2. The J segment lost 3 bases and the V segment lost 5 bases, leaving 8 bases of the junction unmatched. Per germline, CDR1 SGHAT and CDR2 FQNNGV. This CDR3 is 16 amino acids long. The CDR3 DNA sequence: TGTGCCAGCAGCAGTATGACTAGCGGGAGAATCTACGAGCAGTACTTC. Amino acids: CASSSMTSGRIYEQYF. The full variable domain, completed using reference TRBV11-2 and TRBJ2-7, is EAGVAQSPRYKIIEKRQSVAFWCNPISGHATLYWYQQILGQGPKLLIQFQNNGVVDDSQLPKDRFSAERLKGVDSTLKIQPAKLEDSAVYLCASSSMTSGRIYEQYFGPGTRLTVT.

V usage is TRBV4-3 and J usage is TRBJ2-1; D may be TRBD2 (6 bases). Germline-derived CDR1 and CDR2 are LGHNA and YSLEER. The CDR3 has 15 amino acids. V lost 4 bases and J lost 0, with 10 bases in between. The CDR3 nucleotides read TGCGCCAGCAGCCGGGACTCGGACTCCTACAATGAGCAGTTCTTC. Translation gives CASSRDSDSYNEQFF.

The chain combines TRBV10-1 with TRBJ1-1; D is unclear. The CDR3 sequence is 9 residues long. Trimming pared 10 bases from V and 10 bases from J, leaving 10 bases between. Germline V lookup: CDR1 WNHNN, CDR2 SYGVQD (reference sequence). The CDR3 nucleotides read TGCGCCACCTCCTTTGTAGCTTTCTTT. Amino acid sequence: CATSFVAFF.

This rearrangement joins TRBV19 to TRBJ2-1; tentative D call: TRBD1 (6 bases). V lost 4 bases, J lost 2 bases, and 15 bases lay in between. The CDR3 has 16 amino acids. Germline CDR1 LNHDA, CDR2 SQIVND (reference sequence). CDR3 DNA: TGTGCCAGTAGTACCTATACAGGGAATCCCTACAATGAGCAGTTCTTC. It specifies CASSTYTGNPYNEQFF.

This rearrangement joins TRBV7-9 to TRBJ2-7; TRBD1 matches at 8 bases. The trim removed 3 bases at V and 2 bases at J, leaving 6 bases unmatched. The CDR3 covers 15 residues. Germline V gene lookup returns CDR1 SEHNR and CDR2 FQNEAQ (reference sequence). The CDR3 spells CASSFRGQGPYEQYF. The CDR3 DNA follows: TGTGCCAGCAGCTTCCGCGGACAGGGACCCTACGAGCAGTACTTC.

V and J are TRBV6-1 and TRBJ2-5; perhaps TRBD2 as D (5 bases). Gene TRBJ2-7 matches the end of the DNA better, so the J call may be wrong. Germline CDR1 and CDR2: MNHNS and SASEGT. The CDR3 covers 15 residues. CDR3 nucleotide sequence: TGTGCCAGCTCTCAACCTAGTCTAGCATCCTACGAGCAGTACTTC. Protein: CASSQPSLASYEQYF.

The chain joins TRBV27 to TRBJ2-3; D is unclear. The CDR3 sequence is 14 residues long. V was clipped by 3 bases and J by 0 bases, with 7 bases between them. CDR1 is MNHEY and CDR2 is SMNVEV in the germline V gene (reference sequence). CDR3 region: CASSFTPSTDTQYF. As DNA, the CDR3 is TGTGCCAGCAGTTTTACACCGAGCACAGATACGCAGTATTTT.

The V gene is TRBV5-5, the J gene TRBJ2-1; 12 positions agree with TRBD2. The germline CDR1 and CDR2 sequences are SGHKS and YYEKEE (reference sequence). The junction had 6 bases not matched to a gene; V was cut back by 0 bases and J by 2 bases. This CDR3 spans 18 amino acids. CDR3 loop: CASSLDILAGGPYNEQFF. As DNA, the CDR3 is TGTGCCAGCAGCTTGGATATCCTAGCGGGAGGGCCCTACAATGAGCAGTTCTTC.

V gene TRBV5-6 combines with J gene TRBJ2-2, with 10 bases lining up with TRBD1. V lost 4 bases and J lost 5; bases outside the gene matches: 5. The germline CDR1 and CDR2 sequences are SGHDT and YYEEEE. CDR3 length: 15 amino acids. The CDR3 loop is CASSHGTGVTGELFF. As DNA, the CDR3 is TGTGCCAGCAGCCACGGGACAGGGGTTACCGGGGAGCTGTTTTTT.

The chain employs TRBV5-1 and TRBJ2-7, with TRBD2 matching 9 bases. The CDR3 length is 15 residues. Germline V gene sequence: CDR1 SGHRS, CDR2 YFSETQ. The trim removed 4 bases at V and 2 bases at J, leaving 7 bases unmatched. CDR3 in amino acids: CASSPETSGTYEQYF. As DNA, the CDR3 is TGCGCCAGCAGCCCCGAGACTAGCGGCACCTACGAGCAGTACTTC.

The rearrangement links TRBV5-4 to TRBJ2-7, with 13 positions matching TRBD2. Germline trimming cut 5 bases from V and 7 bases from J; bases unmatched to any gene: 6. This CDR3 is 14 amino acids long. The germline V gene encodes CDR1 SGHNT and CDR2 YYREEE (reference sequence). CDR3 bases: TGTGCCAGCAGTCGGACTAGCGGGAGTGATGAGCAGTACTTC. This sequence encodes CASSRTSGSDEQYF. Drawing the rest from reference TRBV5-4 and TRBJ2-7, the complete variable domain is ETGVTQSPTHLIKTRGQQVTLRCSSQSGHNTVSWYQQALGQGPQFIFQYYREEENGRGNFPPRFSGLQFPNYSSELNVNALELDDSALYLCASSRTSGSDEQYFGPGTRLTVT.

Remarks on this clone: One end of the junction varies from germline; a read error may be responsible. This sample includes further DNA sequences coding for the same CDR3. V usage is TRBV4-1 and J usage is TRBJ1-6; D gene unclear. Germline loops: CDR1 MGHRA, CDR2 YSYEKL. The CDR3 runs to 14 residues. DNA of the CDR3: TGCGCCAGCAGCCAAGGACAAGGAAATTCCCCCCTCCACTTT. This gives the protein CASSQGQGNSPLHF.

The genes are TRBV11-2 and TRBJ2-1; D might be TRBD2 (5 bases). This CDR3 comprises 15 residues. The V end lost 0 bases, the J end lost 3 bases, and 9 bases lay between the germline ends. Germline V gene sequence: CDR1 SGHAT, CDR2 FQNNGV. This chain's CDR3 is CASSLEISVYNEQFF. DNA of the CDR3: TGTGCCAGCAGCTTAGAGATTAGCGTCTACAATGAGCAGTTCTTC.

This chain connects TRBV19 to TRBJ2-1; 8 bases match TRBD1. Germline V gene data show CDR1 as LNHDA and CDR2 as SQIVND (reference sequence). V lost 6 bases, J lost 8 bases, and 15 bases stayed unmatched. The CDR3 runs to 16 residues. This CDR3 is CASSVYGQGWRDEQFF. In DNA form, the CDR3 reads TGTGCCAGTAGCGTGTACGGACAGGGATGGAGGGATGAGCAGTTCTTC.